The rows below give T cell receptor beta chains drawn from one sample of a study of T cell repertoires in cytomegalovirus infection. From the reads, TCRdb called clonotypes with MiXCR, one entry per CDR3 protein. The sample contains under 600,000 distinct CDR3 sequences, about 15% of which appear only once. Specimen: CD8+ T cells from PBMCs. The receptor source for this set is a human donor in good health (CMV status not recorded). Some clones in this sample may be carry-over from other donors' samples. Each CDR3 is given with its conserved first and last residue. Each record gives: CDR3 length, D gene, V gene, J gene, clone size, CDR3 protein, CDR3 DNA. D genes are given only for firm matches. The size of a clone is reported for some rows only, either as once, few or many, or as a class for expanded clones.

CDR3 length: 14; D gene: -; V gene: TRBV27; J gene: TRBJ2-7; clone size: few; CDR3 protein: CARSPTGPSYEQYF; CDR3 DNA: TGTGCCAGGTCCCCGACCGGGCCTTCCTACGAGCAGTACTTC
CDR3 length: 15; D gene: TRBD2; V gene: TRBV28; J gene: TRBJ2-1; clone size: few; CDR3 protein: CASTGGSSGKDEQFF; CDR3 DNA: TGTGCCAGCACCGGGGGGTCTAGCGGGAAGGATGAGCAGTTCTTC
CDR3 length: 14; D gene: -; V gene: TRBV11-1; J gene: TRBJ1-1; clone size: many; CDR3 protein: CASSLVDGGTEAFF; CDR3 DNA: TGTGCCAGCAGCTTAGTCGACGGGGGAACTGAAGCTTTCTTT
CDR3 length: 15; D gene: -; V gene: TRBV27; J gene: TRBJ2-7; clone size: -; CDR3 protein: CASSLKGGHFYEQYF; CDR3 DNA: TGTGCCAGCAGTTTAAAGGGGGGCCATTTCTACGAGCAGTACTTC
CDR3 length: 20; D gene: TRBD1; V gene: TRBV7-8; J gene: TRBJ2-2; clone size: many; CDR3 protein: CASSLARQHRGPYNTGELFF; CDR3 DNA: TGTGCCAGCAGCTTAGCCCGTCAACACAGGGGGCCCTATAACACCGGGGAGCTGTTTTTT
CDR3 length: 17; D gene: -; V gene: TRBV4-2; J gene: TRBJ2-3; clone size: -; CDR3 protein: CASSQDEAGGGTDTQYF; CDR3 DNA: TGTGCCAGCAGCCAAGATGAGGCCGGGGGAGGCACAGATACGCAGTATTTT
CDR3 length: 16; D gene: -; V gene: TRBV5-1; J gene: TRBJ2-1; clone size: few; CDR3 protein: CASSQTDSDNYNEQFF; CDR3 DNA: TGCGCCAGCAGCCAAACCGACTCGGACAACTACAATGAGCAGTTCTTC
CDR3 length: 17; D gene: TRBD2; V gene: TRBV10-3; J gene: TRBJ2-3; clone size: many; CDR3 protein: CAIRATSGPFRTDTQYF; CDR3 DNA: TGTGCCATCAGGGCGACTAGCGGGCCCTTCAGGACAGATACGCAGTATTTT
CDR3 length: 13; D gene: -; V gene: TRBV12-3/TRBV12-4; J gene: TRBJ2-7; clone size: many; CDR3 protein: CASSPGHNYEQYF; CDR3 DNA: TGTGCCAGCAGCCCCGGTCATAACTACGAGCAGTACTTC
CDR3 length: 15; D gene: -; V gene: TRBV27; J gene: TRBJ2-7; clone size: few; CDR3 protein: CASSLGLGGPYEQYF; CDR3 DNA: TGTGCCAGCAGTTTAGGCCTGGGGGGACCCTACGAGCAGTACTTC
CDR3 length: 13; D gene: -; V gene: TRBV28; J gene: TRBJ1-2; clone size: many; CDR3 protein: CASSDSGLYGYTF; CDR3 DNA: TGTGCCAGCAGTGACAGTGGCCTCTATGGCTACACCTTC
CDR3 length: 13; D gene: -; V gene: TRBV7-6; J gene: TRBJ1-1; clone size: many; CDR3 protein: CASSLGGSTEAFF; CDR3 DNA: TGTGCCAGCAGCTTGGGGGGTAGCACTGAAGCTTTCTTT
CDR3 length: 18; D gene: TRBD1; V gene: TRBV6-5; J gene: TRBJ1-1; clone size: many; CDR3 protein: CASSYSWDRGPMNTEAFF; CDR3 DNA: TGTGCCAGCAGTTACTCCTGGGACAGGGGCCCTATGAACACTGAAGCTTTCTTT
CDR3 length: 14; D gene: -; V gene: TRBV7-9; J gene: TRBJ1-5; clone size: many; CDR3 protein: CASSLDALIEPQHF; CDR3 DNA: TGTGCCAGCAGCTTAGACGCCCTTATAGAGCCCCAGCATTTT
CDR3 length: 16; D gene: TRBD1; V gene: TRBV20-1; J gene: TRBJ2-7; clone size: -; CDR3 protein: CSARLPLTGGDYEQYF; CDR3 DNA: TGCAGTGCTAGACTCCCCCTCACAGGGGGTGACTACGAGCAGTACTTC
CDR3 length: 14; D gene: TRBD1; V gene: TRBV4-1; J gene: TRBJ2-5; clone size: -; CDR3 protein: CASSLKGAGETQYF; CDR3 DNA: TGCGCCAGCAGCCTAAAGGGGGCCGGGGAGACCCAGTACTTC
CDR3 length: 12; D gene: -; V gene: TRBV5-5; J gene: TRBJ1-2; clone size: few; CDR3 protein: CASSLDRQGYTF; CDR3 DNA: TGTGCCAGCAGCCTTGACAGACAGGGCTACACCTTC
CDR3 length: 13; D gene: -; V gene: TRBV27; J gene: TRBJ2-2; clone size: many; CDR3 protein: CASSLLGTGELFF; CDR3 DNA: TGTGCCAGCAGTTTATTGGGCACCGGGGAGCTGTTTTTT
CDR3 length: 17; D gene: TRBD1; V gene: TRBV27; J gene: TRBJ1-4; clone size: -; CDR3 protein: CASSRTGTGEANEKLFF; CDR3 DNA: TGTGCCAGCAGTCGGACCGGGACAGGGGAGGCTAATGAAAAACTGTTTTTT
CDR3 length: 16; D gene: TRBD1; V gene: TRBV4-2; J gene: TRBJ2-7; clone size: many; CDR3 protein: CASSPEGPGGGYEQYF; CDR3 DNA: TGTGCCAGCAGCCCGGAGGGGCCAGGGGGCGGGTACGAGCAGTACTTC